The 27 T cell receptor beta chains reported below all come from one sample, sequenced in a study of blood T cells in healthy people across ages. It was with a sample-barcoded 5' primer and a J-beta primer mix that a second PCR of roughly 7 to 12 cycles was run. TCRdb independently ran MiXCR on the 5' RACE reads; one entry per CDR3 protein. The profile shows roughly 900,000 distinct CDR3 sequences, about 28% of them singletons. The source material was blood. These receptor sequences come from a woman older than 75 in good health.

Regarding this clonotype: Given a much more abundant clone one base away, this may be a read error. V is TRBV2 and J is TRBJ2-3; 7 bases line up with TRBD2. Germline CDR1 reads SNHLY; CDR2 reads FYNNEI. Trimming at V came to 6 bases and at J to 0 bases, leaving 3 bases not matched to a gene. This CDR3 is 14 amino acids long. The CDR3 coding sequence is TGTGCCAGCAGGAGGGAGGGGAGCACAGATACGCAGTATTTT. Translated: CASRREGSTDTQYF.

Concerning this clonotype: This may arise from a read error, as a much more abundant clone is one base away. The V gene is TRBV7-2, the J gene TRBJ2-3; D is undetermined. Germline CDR1 reads SGHTA; CDR2 reads FQGNSA. The CDR3 runs to 13 residues. V was clipped by 6 bases and J by 4 bases, with 11 bases between them. CDR3 sequence reads: CASSRVSADTQYF. The CDR3, as DNA: TGTGCCAGCAGTCGGGTATCCGCAGATACGCAGTATTTT.

This clonotype was detected a few times. The rearrangement links TRBV28 to TRBJ2-4, with TRBD1 matching 9 bases. The V gene's germline CDR1 is MDHEN and CDR2 SYDVKM. V was pared by 3 bases and J by 3 bases, with 6 bases of the junction left unmatched. The CDR3 is made up of 16 amino acids. The CDR3 loop is CASSFTGGLVKNIQYF. The CDR3, as DNA: TGTGCCAGCAGTTTCACAGGGGGCTTGGTCAAAAACATTCAGTACTTC.

In regard to this clonotype: A much larger clone sits a single nucleotide away, making a read error possible. The rearrangement links TRBV12-3 or TRBV12-4 to TRBJ1-2; TRBD1 is a possible D gene (6 bases). This CDR3 is 13 amino acids long. The V gene lost 6 bases and the J gene lost 4 bases, with 12 bases spanning the gap. In nucleotides, the CDR3 is TGTGCCAGCAGGTTTTGGGGGCCCTATGGCTACACCTTC. This translates into CASRFWGPYGYTF.

This clonotype was observed many times. The rearrangement links TRBV6-6 to TRBJ2-5; D tentatively reads TRBD1 or TRBD2 (5 bases each). The CDR3 is 17 amino acids. CDR1 MNHNY and CDR2 SVGAGI come from the germline V gene (reference sequence). V lost 4 bases to trimming and J lost 4 bases, with 22 bases between them. The CDR3 DNA is TGTGCCAGCAGTTTCCGGGACGACCCATTCCTCATAGAGACCCAGTACTTC. It specifies CASSFRDDPFLIETQYF.

The CDR3 region has the DNA TGCGCCAGCAGCTTGGGAAGCGGACCTAATTCACCCCTCCACTTT. The encoded protein is CASSLGSGPNSPLHF. V is TRBV5-1 and J is TRBJ1-6; D gene uncertain. V gave up 0 bases and J gave up 6 bases, with 10 bases separating them. The CDR3 length is 15 residues. From germline, CDR1 is SGHRS and CDR2 YFSETQ. Full variable domain (rest looked up from reference TRBV5-1 and TRBJ1-6): KAGVTQTPRYLIKTRGQQVTLSCSPISGHRSVSWYQQTPGQGLQFLFEYFSETQRNKGNFPGRFSGRQFSNSRSEMNVSTLELGDSALYLCASSLGSGPNSPLHFGNGTRLTVT.

About this clonotype itself: This clone may be a read error of a much larger clone one base away. The chain combines TRBV4-3 with TRBJ1-2; 7 bases fit TRBD1. The CDR3 length is 16 residues. V trimming: 8 bases; J trimming: 0 bases; junction bases outside the gene matches: 12. Germline V gene sequence: CDR1 LGHNA, CDR2 YSLEER. The chain's CDR3 is CASGLSDRAANYGYTF. The CDR3 bases are TGCGCCAGCGGCCTTTCTGACAGGGCCGCTAACTATGGCTACACCTTC.

This clonotype occurred a few times. The chain carries TRBV2 and TRBJ2-5; D is perhaps TRBD1 or TRBD2 (5 bases each). V lost 3 bases and J 11 bases, leaving 22 bases between the germline ends. Germline values: CDR1 SNHLY, CDR2 FYNNEI. The CDR3 spans 15 residues. Written as DNA, the CDR3 is TGTGCCAGCAGTGAGAGGGGCAGGGATCAAAATGAGCAGTACTTC. Its protein product is CASSERGRDQNEQYF.

The rearrangement uses TRBV20-1 and TRBJ2-7, with 7 bases fitting TRBD2. The CDR3 runs 12 residues. Trimming at V came to 6 bases and at J to 5 bases, leaving 7 bases not matched to a gene. CDR1 is DFQATT, CDR2 SNEGSKA, per germline (reference sequence). The chain's CDR3 is CSAREGCDEQYF. The CDR3 DNA reads as TGCAGTGCGAGGGAGGGGTGCGACGAGCAGTACTTC.

This clonotype was seen many times. The V and J genes are TRBV6-1 and TRBJ2-3; 8 positions match TRBD2. Germline assignment: CDR1 MNHNS and CDR2 SASEGT. This CDR3 spans 16 amino acids. With V trimmed by 2 bases and J by 1 base, 5 bases remained unmatched. The CDR3, as DNA: TGTGCCAGCAGTGAACTCCAAGCGGGGGGCACAGATACGCAGTATTTT. Translation gives CASSELQAGGTDTQYF.

This clonotype came up many times. The chain has TRBV7-2 and TRBJ2-7, with 11 bases identical to TRBD2. The CDR3 loop spans 16 amino acids. From germline, CDR1 is SGHTA and CDR2 FQGNSA. Trimming cost V 5 bases and J 2 bases; bases outside gene matches: 8. The CDR3: CASSQASGGFPYEQYF. In DNA, the CDR3 is TGTGCCAGCAGCCAAGCTAGCGGGGGGTTTCCCTACGAGCAGTACTTC.

The rearrangement uses TRBV29-1 and TRBJ2-5, with D maybe TRBD1 (6 bases). The J call may not be correct, given that the DNA end is closer to TRBJ2-1. Germline V gene sequence: CDR1 SQVTM, CDR2 ANQGSEA. The CDR3 loop spans 14 amino acids. CDR3 sequence reads: CSVEVIQGAETQFF. The CDR3 bases are TGCAGCGTTGAAGTGATACAGGGTGCGGAGACCCAGTTCTTC.

This clonotype was seen repeatedly, ten times or more. In nucleotides, the CDR3 is TGTGCCAGCAGCTCGAGACAGGGGCACACAGATACGCAGTATTTT. Translated: CASSSRQGHTDTQYF. The chain employs TRBV7-2 and TRBJ2-3, with 8 bases lining up with TRBD1. J was trimmed by 2 bases and V by 4 bases; bases with no gene match: 5. The length of the CDR3 is 15 residues. Per the germline V gene, CDR1 is SGHTA and CDR2 is FQGNSA.

This clonotype was seen repeatedly, ten times or more. The CDR3 DNA sequence: TGTGCCAGCAGCACCGGGACTAGCGGGGGGGCGGGAGATACGCAGTATTTT. Its protein is CASSTGTSGGAGDTQYF. V usage is TRBV7-2 and J usage is TRBJ2-3; 16 nucleotides agree with TRBD2. There are 17 residues in the CDR3. Trimming at V came to 5 bases and at J to 5 bases, leaving 7 bases not matched to a gene. Germline values: CDR1 SGHTA, CDR2 FQGNSA.

Ten or more counts support this clonotype. The gene calls are TRBV7-2 and TRBJ1-6; no clear D gene. Germline-derived CDR1 and CDR2 are SGHTA and FQGNSA. The CDR3 sequence is 15 residues long. V was pared by 5 bases and J by 9 bases, with 17 bases between. CDR3 protein: CASSQPGRTPSPLHF. The CDR3 nucleotides read TGTGCCAGCAGCCAACCGGGCCGAACTCCTTCACCCCTCCACTTT.

In this sample, this clonotype turned up a few times. The chain carries TRBV18 and TRBJ2-4; 10 positions match TRBD2. Trimming cost V 1 base and J 13 bases; bases outside gene matches: 13. The CDR3 sequence is 16 residues long. The germline V gene encodes CDR1 KGHSH and CDR2 LQKENI. CDR3 bases: TGTGCCAGCTCACCACAGGCTAGCGGGGGAGGCGGTGAGCAGTACTTC. Translated, it gives CASSPQASGGGGEQYF.

This clonotype was counted many times. The rearrangement uses TRBV20-1 and TRBJ2-7; 8 nucleotides align to TRBD1. In germline, CDR1 is DFQATT, CDR2 SNEGSKA (reference sequence). V gave up 2 bases and J gave up 1 base; unmatched junction bases: 1. The CDR3 is 13 amino acids. CDR3 residues: CSARQGASYEQYF. CDR3 coding DNA: TGCAGTGCTAGACAGGGGGCGTCCTACGAGCAGTACTTC.

This clonotype was counted between two and nine times. This rearrangement joins TRBV7-2 to TRBJ1-5; 8 bases match TRBD1. V was pared by 4 bases and J by 4 bases, with 6 bases of the junction left unmatched. This CDR3 spans 15 amino acids. In germline, CDR1 is SGHTA, CDR2 FQGNSA. The CDR3 nucleotides are TGTGCCAGCAGCTCTAGGACAGGGAGGAATCAGCCCCAGCATTTT. It yields the protein CASSSRTGRNQPQHF.

This clonotype has a count of ten or more. The CDR3, as DNA: TGTGCCAGCTCACCGCAAAACGGGGTAAATGAGCAGTTCTTC. This sequence encodes CASSPQNGVNEQFF. The chain is built from TRBV18 and TRBJ2-1, with D possibly TRBD2 on 5 matching bases. There are 14 residues in the CDR3. From germline, CDR1 is KGHSH and CDR2 LQKENI. Trimming shortened V by 3 bases and J by 7 bases, and 13 bases separated the two germline ends. Full variable domain (outside the CDR3, taken from reference TRBV18 and TRBJ2-1): NAGVMQNPRHLVRRRGQEARLRCSPMKGHSHVYWYRQLPEEGLKFMVYLQKENIIDESGMPKERFSAEFPKEGPSILRIQQVVRGDSAAYFCASSPQNGVNEQFFGPGTRLTVL.

Concerning this clonotype itself: A much larger clone differs from this one at a single base, so this may be a read error. This chain links TRBV6-5 with TRBJ1-1; D not certain. V dropped 7 bases and J dropped 1 base, with 4 bases sitting between them. This CDR3 is 11 amino acids long. CDR1 is MNHEY and CDR2 is SVGAGI in the germline V gene. CDR3 nucleotides: TGTGCCAGCATGGGGAACACTGAAGCTTTCTTT. It yields the protein CASMGNTEAFF.

The chain carries TRBV7-9 and TRBJ2-7, with TRBD1 matching 8 bases. The CDR3 loop spans 16 amino acids. With V trimmed by 2 bases and J by 3 bases, 9 bases remained unmatched. Germline CDR1 is SEHNR and CDR2 is FQNEAQ (reference sequence). CDR3 in DNA: TGTGCCAGCAGCTTAATGGGACAGGTTCGCTTCTACGAGCAGTACTTC. It translates to CASSLMGQVRFYEQYF.

This clonotype was seen only a few times. This rearrangement joins TRBV2 to TRBJ2-1; 10 positions match TRBD2. The CDR3 has 16 amino acids. Germline lookup yields CDR1 SNHLY and CDR2 FYNNEI. Trimming at V came to 5 bases and at J to 6 bases, leaving 10 bases not matched to a gene. CDR3 amino acids: CASSNERGGQFNEQFF. Written as DNA, the CDR3 is TGTGCCAGCAGTAACGAGCGGGGGGGCCAATTCAATGAGCAGTTCTTC.

The table lists this clonotype with many counts. V usage is TRBV4-3 and J usage is TRBJ1-2; D is unclear. This CDR3 is built from 13 residues. V was shortened by 5 bases and J by 1 base, with 8 bases between the two germline ends. CDR1 LGHNA and CDR2 YSLEER come from the germline V gene. This CDR3 reads CASSSHSNYGYTF. CDR3 nucleotides: TGCGCCAGCAGCTCTCACAGTAACTATGGCTACACCTTC.

This clonotype was seen many times. The rearrangement links TRBV7-9 to TRBJ1-2; no definite D call. Germline V gives CDR1 SEHNR, CDR2 FQNEAQ (reference sequence). Trimming pared 1 base from V and 2 bases from J, leaving 8 bases between. The CDR3 length is 14 residues. The CDR3 protein is CASSLDLLNYGYTF. The CDR3 DNA reads as TGTGCCAGCAGCTTAGATCTGTTAAACTATGGCTACACCTTC.

The chain uses TRBV20-1 and TRBJ2-4; 11 positions match TRBD2. V shed 6 bases and J 13 bases; nucleotides not matched to a gene: 11. Germline V gene lookup returns CDR1 DFQATT and CDR2 SNEGSKA (reference sequence). The CDR3 length is 13 residues. The CDR3 DNA is TGCAGTGCCACTAGCGGGGGATTGGATGAGCAGTACTTC. Translation: CSATSGGLDEQYF.

This clonotype was recorded a few times. A clone one base away is much larger, so this may be a read error. J is TRBJ2-7 and V is TRBV24-1; 10 bases fit TRBD2. Germline lookup yields CDR1 KGHDR and CDR2 SFDVKD. V lost 0 bases to trimming and J lost 7 bases; unmatched junction nucleotides: 11. The CDR3 contains 17 residues. CDR3: CATSDLQAGGLYNEQYF. The CDR3 DNA follows: TGTGCCACCAGTGATTTGCAAGCGGGGGGGCTTTACAATGAGCAGTACTTC.

This clonotype has more than one count but fewer than ten. The V gene is TRBV7-6, the J gene TRBJ2-3; a possible D gene is TRBD2 (5 bases). V was cut by 5 bases and J by 1 base, with 13 bases left in between. Germline V CDR1 and CDR2: SGHVS, FNYEAQ. CDR3 size: 15 residues. The CDR3 is CASSPRVRGTDTQYF. The CDR3 DNA is TGTGCCAGCAGCCCGCGGGTGAGGGGCACAGATACGCAGTATTTT. The variable domain in full, with the rest retrieved from reference TRBV7-6 and TRBJ2-3, is GAGVSQSPRYKVTKRGQDVALRCDPISGHVSLYWYRQALGQGPEFLTYFNYEAQQDKSGLPNDRFSAERPEGSISTLTIQRTEQRDSAMYRCASSPRVRGTDTQYFGPGTRLTVL.